The source of this TCR beta chain is a study of cytomegalovirus exposure and HLA in healthy donors. Findings of the study overall: Researchers left out some V segments, among them TRBV6-2 and TRBV6-3, as indistinguishable. Evidence from a later analysis indicated that most CMV-associated TCR beta chains looked HLA-restricted. Analysis was carried out at a later point, and it linked a missense DCLRE1C variant to TCR beta V- and J-gene trimming. Through in vitro validation, a few CMV-associated chains were shown to be specific for CMV antigens.

In regard to this clone: The antigen is undetermined.

Per the germline V gene, CDR1 is LGHNA and CDR2 is YNFKEQ. V gave up 4 bases and J gave up 3 bases; unmatched junction bases: 2. CDR3 size: 15 residues. Researchers ran the PCR with 60 Vbeta and 13 Jbeta primers. Data came from immunoSEQ multiplex PCR; TCRdb stores just in-frame clones and leaves some out. The data show 150,000 to 180,000 clones, more than 75% seen once. V and J are TRBV4-2 and TRBJ2-2; 10 nucleotides agree with TRBD1. This sequence originates from a man between 25 and 39 years old in good health and CMV-seropositive. The specimen sequenced was PBMCs. The chain's CDR3 is CASSRDRGDTGELFF. CDR3 DNA: TGTGCCAGCAGCCGGGACAGGGGTGACACCGGGGAGCTGTTTTTT.